This T cell receptor beta chain was sequenced during a study of CD8+ T cells in alopecia areata. Overall study context: Tofacitinib treatment spanned 6 to 18 months, with 6 months off drug afterward. Findings of the study overall: Many expanded lesional clones remained in scalp and blood on tofacitinib. Lesional scalp exceeded normal scalp in clonality, especially in alopecia totalis/universalis. Scalp clonality and expanded CD8+ clones among the top 100 fell significantly with tofacitinib.

This CDR3 has 15 residues. The J segment lost 9 bases and the V segment lost 5 bases, leaving 11 bases of the junction unmatched. The germline V gene encodes CDR1 SEHNR and CDR2 FQNEAQ (reference sequence). Following extraction, RNA underwent reverse transcription to cDNA, which served as the sequencing template. Sequencing was performed with immunoSEQ multiplex PCR; in TCRdb, only in-frame clones are kept and a portion is missing. Among 170,000 or so clones listed, about 60% were seen once. Stated treatment: oral pan-JAK inhibitor, 5-10 mg twice daily. This clone was detected a few times. The antigen is not known.

Sample: CD8+ T cells sorted from blood, taken at week 24, from a patient treated with tofacitinib. The chain recombines TRBV7-9 with TRBJ2-1; 9 nucleotides agree with TRBD1. This receptor was obtained from a human donor with alopecia areata. The DNA for the CDR3 is TGTGCCAGCAGCAGACCGGGACAGGGTCAAGCTGAGCAGTTCTTC. Its protein is CASSRPGQGQAEQFF. Full variable domain (missing parts from reference TRBV7-9 and TRBJ2-1): DTGVSQNPRHKITKRGQNVTFRCDPISEHNRLYWYRQTLGQGPEFLTYFQNEAQLEKSRLLSDRFSAERPKGSFSTLEIQRTEQGDSAMYLCASSRPGQGQAEQFFGPGTRLTVL.